Listed below are T cell receptor beta chains from one sample, sequenced in a study of identical twins. TCRdb reprocessed the 5' RACE reads via MiXCR and lists one record per CDR3 protein. The sample lists some 460,000 distinct CDR3 sequences; 11% to 15% were seen once. The same sample was also used in a study of yellow fever vaccine responses in identical twins.

The sequenced sample consisted of CD4+ T cells sorted from blood. The receptors were gathered from a woman aged 18-29 years in good health. Each CDR3 is given with its conserved first and last residue. A D gene is named only where the DNA matches it firmly. The size of a clone is reported for some rows only, either as once, few or many, or as a class for expanded clones.

cdr3_aa,cdr3_nt,v_call,j_call,cdr3_length,d_call,clone_size
CSAMSHISYEQYF,TGCAGTGCTATGAGTCACATCTCCTACGAGCAGTACTTC,TRBV20-1,TRBJ2-7,13,NA,NA
CASSAGQGLSGELFF,TGTGCCAGCAGCGCGGGACAGGGCTTGTCCGGGGAGCTGTTTTTT,TRBV9,TRBJ2-2,15,TRBD1,few
CSVEVPQGGYTF,TGCAGCGTTGAAGTACCGCAAGGGGGCTACACCTTC,TRBV29-1,TRBJ1-2,12,NA,few
CAISETGAARGFGYTF,TGTGCCATCAGTGAGACAGGGGCCGCTCGGGGGTTCGGCTACACCTTC,TRBV10-3,TRBJ1-2,16,TRBD1,few
CASSRDRGMDGYTF,TGTGCCAGCAGCCGGGACAGGGGCATGGATGGCTACACCTTC,TRBV12-3/TRBV12-4,TRBJ1-2,14,TRBD1,NA
CASSLRSGGGGDTQYF,TGTGCCAGCAGCTTAAGATCGGGGGGCGGGGGAGATACGCAGTATTTT,TRBV7-3,TRBJ2-3,16,NA,few
CASSLARLAKDTQYF,TGTGCCAGCAGCTTAGCACGACTGGCCAAGGATACCCAGTACTTC,TRBV7-9,TRBJ2-5,15,NA,NA
CAIRRDGLSGEQYF,TGTGCCATCAGGAGGGACGGGCTAAGTGGCGAGCAGTACTTC,TRBV10-3,TRBJ2-7,14,NA,few
CATSDPGLAGEQFF,TGTGCCACCAGTGACCCGGGACTAGCAGGTGAGCAGTTCTTC,TRBV24-1,TRBJ2-1,14,TRBD2,NA
CASSLGGLGGYTF,TGTGCCAGCAGTTTAGGTGGCCTCGGTGGCTACACCTTC,TRBV12-3/TRBV12-4,TRBJ1-2,13,NA,many
CASSPRGAGGSTDTQYF,TGTGCCAGCAGTCCTCGGGGAGCGGGGGGGAGCACAGATACGCAGTATTTT,TRBV6-1,TRBJ2-3,17,TRBD2,few
CASSESGRDEQFF,TGTGCCAGCAGTGAAAGTGGGAGAGATGAGCAGTTCTTC,TRBV6-1,TRBJ2-1,13,NA,NA
CASRPDTGDGYTF,TGTGCCAGCAGGCCGGACACTGGAGATGGCTACACCTTC,TRBV28,TRBJ1-2,13,NA,NA
CASSFVQGYEQYF,TGTGCCAGCAGCTTCGTACAGGGGTACGAGCAGTACTTC,TRBV11-2,TRBJ2-7,13,TRBD1,NA
CASSPGPNTGELFF,TGTGCCAGCAGTCCGGGTCCGAACACCGGGGAGCTGTTTTTT,TRBV6-1,TRBJ2-2,14,NA,NA
CASSGTANQPQHF,TGTGCCAGCAGCGGGACAGCCAATCAGCCCCAGCATTTT,TRBV7-9,TRBJ1-5,13,TRBD1,many
CASRPNSGGETQYF,TGTGCTAGCAGACCCAATAGCGGGGGAGAGACCCAGTACTTC,TRBV7-7,TRBJ2-5,14,TRBD2,NA
CTSSSPDDIPAKNIQYF,TGCACCAGCAGTTCTCCCGATGACATCCCAGCCAAAAACATTCAGTACTTC,TRBV10-1,TRBJ2-4,17,NA,NA
CASSIGTSGRNTGELFF,TGTGCCAGCAGCATCGGGACTAGCGGGCGGAACACCGGGGAGCTGTTTTTT,TRBV5-4,TRBJ2-2,17,TRBD2,NA
CASSRAGESGYTF,TGCGCCAGCAGTCGGGCAGGGGAGTCCGGCTACACCTTC,TRBV5-1,TRBJ1-2,13,NA,once
CASSARTGFGELFF,TGTGCCAGCAGCGCGCGGACAGGGTTCGGGGAGCTGTTTTTT,TRBV11-1,TRBJ2-2,14,TRBD1,NA
CSARIAGGPPGELFF,TGCAGTGCTAGGATAGCGGGAGGGCCCCCCGGGGAGCTGTTTTTT,TRBV20-1,TRBJ2-2,15,TRBD2,NA
CASSLEGKETQYF,TGTGCCAGCAGTTTAGAGGGGAAAGAGACCCAGTACTTC,TRBV12-3/TRBV12-4,TRBJ2-5,13,NA,many
CASTGLGGYTF,TGTGCCAGCACCGGGCTGGGAGGCTACACCTTC,TRBV6-5,TRBJ1-2,11,NA,few
CASSQEYRQRITDTQYF,TGCGCCAGCAGCCAAGAATACCGGCAGCGCATAACAGATACGCAGTATTTT,TRBV4-3,TRBJ2-3,17,NA,many
CASSQNPSGSTDTQYF,TGTGCCAGCAGCCAAAACCCTAGCGGTAGCACAGATACGCAGTATTTT,TRBV4-2,TRBJ2-3,16,TRBD2,many
CATSDFSDSSQETQCF,TGTGCCACCAGTGATTTTTCGGACAGTTCCCAAGAGACCCAGTGCTTC,TRBV24-1,TRBJ2-5,16,NA,NA
CASSQPTLTTSGRRSYNEQFF,TGTGCCAGCAGCCAACCCACACTGACGACTAGCGGGAGGCGCTCCTACAATGAGCAGTTCTTC,TRBV14,TRBJ2-1,21,TRBD2,NA
CASSLSGLGTEAFF,TGCGCCAGCAGCTTGTCAGGGCTGGGGACTGAAGCTTTCTTT,TRBV5-1,TRBJ1-1,14,NA,NA
CASSFFYNEQFF,TGTGCCAGCAGCTTCTTCTACAATGAGCAGTTCTTC,TRBV7-9,TRBJ2-1,12,NA,many
CASSSQGGAQYF,TGTGCCAGCAGCTCCCAGGGGGGGGCCCAGTACTTC,TRBV7-2,TRBJ2-5,12,NA,NA
CASSPVPGPAPDTQYF,TGTGCCAGCAGCCCAGTCCCGGGACCGGCACCAGATACGCAGTATTTT,TRBV6-1,TRBJ2-3,16,NA,few
CATSGREWAGELFF,TGTGCCACCAGTGGCAGGGAATGGGCCGGGGAGCTGTTTTTT,TRBV24-1,TRBJ2-2,14,NA,NA
CASSRTGTYEQYF,TGTGCCAGCAGCAGGACAGGGACCTACGAGCAGTACTTC,TRBV11-2,TRBJ2-7,13,TRBD1,many
CSASRGLAGGEQFF,TGCAGTGCTAGCAGGGGACTAGCGGGGGGTGAGCAGTTCTTC,TRBV20-1,TRBJ2-1,14,TRBD2,NA
CSARVAGMNYGYTF,TGCAGTGCTAGAGTGGCAGGAATGAACTATGGCTACACCTTC,TRBV20-1,TRBJ1-2,14,NA,few
CAISESGSYNEQFF,TGTGCCATCAGTGAGTCCGGAAGCTACAATGAGCAGTTCTTC,TRBV10-3,TRBJ2-1,14,NA,few
CASSYRGPNTEAFF,TGTGCCAGCAGCTACAGGGGGCCGAACACTGAAGCTTTCTTT,TRBV6-5,TRBJ1-1,14,TRBD1,few
CASSPGTSGVRIYNEQFF,TGTGCCAGCAGCCCCGGGACTAGCGGGGTACGAATCTACAATGAGCAGTTCTTC,TRBV11-2,TRBJ2-1,18,TRBD2,NA